This T cell receptor beta chain derives from a study of OX40 agonist ivuxolimab in advanced cancers. About the study: Hepatocellular carcinoma, melanoma, renal cell or head and neck cancer affected the dose-escalation patients.

The V gene's germline CDR1 is SGHNT and CDR2 YYREEE (reference sequence). This CDR3 is 13 amino acids long. V lost 5 bases, J lost 1 base, and 9 bases lay in between. Sequenced by immunoSEQ multiplex PCR; TCRdb stores in-frame clones only, minus some. The sample lists around 120,000 clones, 80% to 90% occurring once. Sequenced material: CD4+ or CD8+ T cells sorted from blood, taken in a trial of the OX40 agonist ivuxolimab. The clonotype was recovered from an adult with an advanced solid tumor such as melanoma, head and neck, liver or kidney cancer. V is TRBV5-4 and J is TRBJ1-1; D remains unclear. The CDR3 nucleotides read TGTGCCAGCAGTCAGGACTCGAACACTGAAGCTTTCTTT. Its protein is CASSQDSNTEAFF.